Shown below are 6 T cell receptor beta chains from a single sample sequenced in a study of OX40 agonist ivuxolimab in advanced cancers. Libraries were prepared by immunoSEQ multiplex PCR; TCRdb keeps only in-frame clonotypes and omits some of them. Here the sample spans 30,000 to 40,000 clones, roughly 79% being singletons. The source material was CD4+ or CD8+ T cells sorted from blood, sampled in a trial of the OX40 agonist ivuxolimab. The receptors here all came from an adult with an advanced solid tumor such as melanoma, head and neck, liver or kidney cancer.

This clone was found a few times. The genes are TRBV28 and TRBJ1-5, with D tentatively TRBD1 (6 bases). Germline CDR1 MDHEN, CDR2 SYDVKM. Deletions cut 7 bases from V and 7 bases from J, with 17 bases between. The CDR3 has 14 amino acids. The CDR3 reads CASNEGGAGQPQHF. The CDR3 region has the DNA TGTGCCAGCAATGAGGGGGGGGCTGGACAGCCCCAGCATTTT.

The rearrangement links TRBV7-2 to TRBJ2-2, with 9 nucleotides matching TRBD2. CDR1 SGHTA and CDR2 FQGNSA come from the germline V gene. The CDR3 covers 15 residues. V was pared by 5 bases and J by 3 bases, with 4 bases of the junction left unmatched. The chain's CDR3 is CASSPTSGHTGELFF. As DNA, the CDR3 is TGTGCCAGCAGCCCGACTAGCGGCCACACCGGGGAGCTGTTTTTT.

The rearrangement links TRBV19 to TRBJ1-5, with D tentatively TRBD1 (6 bases). Per germline, CDR1 LNHDA and CDR2 SQIVND (reference sequence). The CDR3 has 14 amino acids. Trimming cost V 7 bases and J 6 bases, with 16 bases left between them. The CDR3 protein is CASTNPRGAQPQHF. The CDR3 region has the DNA TGTGCCAGTACCAACCCCCGGGGGGCTCAGCCCCAGCATTTT.

The gene calls are TRBV15 and TRBJ2-1; TRBD2 matches 12 bases. CDR3 length equals 15 residues. J lost 8 bases, V lost 2 bases, and 4 bases had no gene match. CDR1 is LNHNV, CDR2 YYDKDF, per germline (reference sequence). The CDR3 here is CATSRLAGGPDEQFF. CDR3 in DNA: TGTGCCACCAGCAGACTAGCGGGAGGGCCTGATGAGCAGTTCTTC.

This clone was seen a handful of times. The V gene is TRBV7-2, the J gene TRBJ2-1, with 7 positions matching TRBD2. This CDR3 is 15 amino acids long. The V gene end was trimmed by 6 bases and the J gene end by 2 bases; junction bases not matched to a gene: 7. Germline V gives CDR1 SGHTA, CDR2 FQGNSA. Here the CDR3 reads CASSLSGNTYNEQFF. In DNA, the CDR3 is TGTGCCAGCAGTTTGAGCGGGAACACCTACAATGAGCAGTTCTTC.

The J gene is TRBJ2-4, the V gene TRBV5-1, with D hard to call. The V gene lost 0 bases and the J gene lost 0 bases, with 13 bases spanning the gap. The CDR3 is 17 amino acids. Looked up from germline, CDR1 is SGHRS and CDR2 is YFSETQ. The DNA of the CDR3 is TGCGCCAGCAGCTTGGATTACTCAACCATAGCCAAAAACATTCAGTACTTC. This codes for CASSLDYSTIAKNIQYF.